A single sample gave rise to the 24 T cell receptor beta chains below, sequenced in a study of beta chain features in type 1 diabetes. The whole isolated RNA underwent reverse transcription, so sequencing captured expressed TCRB transcripts. Assay: immunoSEQ multiplex PCR; the TCRdb copy retains only in-frame clones and omits some. Of tens of thousands of clones in the sample, roughly 30% were seen once. What was sequenced was stem cell memory CD4+ T cells from blood. All receptors derive from a woman under 30 in good health.

The CDR3 DNA reads as TGCAGCGTTGAAGATCGAGGGCCTTATGGGGAAAAACTGTTTTTT. Protein product: CSVEDRGPYGEKLFF. The chain carries TRBV29-1 and TRBJ1-4, with D uncertain. CDR3 length: 15 amino acids. V dropped 0 bases and J dropped 8 bases, with 16 bases sitting between them. In germline, CDR1 is SQVTM, CDR2 ANQGSEA. Full variable domain (rest looked up from reference TRBV29-1 and TRBJ1-4): SAVISQKPSRDICQRGTSLTIQCQVDSQVTMMFWYRQQPGQSLTLIATANQGSEATYESGFVIDKFPISRPNLTFSTLTVSNMSPEDSSIYLCSVEDRGPYGEKLFFGSGTQLSVL.

The chain joins TRBV7-2 to TRBJ1-1; D may be TRBD1 (5 bases). The V and J ends lost 1 base and 11 bases respectively, with 14 bases between them. This CDR3 is built from 13 residues. CDR1 SGHTA and CDR2 FQGNSA come from the germline V gene. The CDR3 sequence: CASSLDGLQVAFF. CDR3 coding DNA: TGTGCCAGCAGCTTAGACGGGTTACAGGTGGCTTTCTTT.

This clone was picked up a small number of times. CDR3 DNA: TGTGCCAGCTCACCAGTACAGGCGAAGAACACTGAAGCTTTCTTT. As protein: CASSPVQAKNTEAFF. The chain is built from TRBV18 and TRBJ1-1; possibly TRBD1 for D (5 bases). V was cut by 2 bases and J by 1 base, with 11 bases left in between. The germline CDR1 and CDR2 sequences are KGHSH and LQKENI. The CDR3 is made up of 15 amino acids.

Only a few counts were recorded for this clone. The rearrangement links TRBV30 to TRBJ2-7, with TRBD2 matching 7 bases. Trimming cost V 3 bases and J 2 bases; bases outside gene matches: 10. The CDR3 has 15 amino acids. Germline V CDR1 and CDR2: GTSNPN, SVGIG (reference sequence). The CDR3 region is CAWSHGGGSAYEQYF. As DNA, the CDR3 is TGTGCCTGGAGCCACGGTGGCGGGAGTGCCTACGAGCAGTACTTC.

The rearrangement uses TRBV2 and TRBJ1-2; D is undetermined. The CDR3 is 13 amino acids. The germline V gene has CDR1 SNHLY and CDR2 FYNNEI. Trimming cost V 8 bases and J 2 bases, with 12 bases left between them. The CDR3 coding sequence is TGTGCCAGCCCTGGGAGAGAGAACTATGGCTACACCTTC. This codes for CASPGRENYGYTF.

The chain uses TRBV23-1 and TRBJ2-3; TRBD2 is a possible D gene (5 bases). TRBV23-1 is recorded as an ORF, its role being uncertain. The CDR3 consists of 13 residues. V was pared by 3 bases and J by 4 bases, with 8 bases between. CDR3 nucleotide sequence: TGCGCCAGCAGTCACTGGACTCCAGATACGCAGTATTTT. Amino acids: CASSHWTPDTQYF.

There are a few counts of this clone. This chain uses TRBV2 with TRBJ2-3; TRBD1 matches 9 bases. The junction had 5 bases not matched to a gene; V was cut back by 7 bases and J by 3 bases. The CDR3 has 14 amino acids. Germline CDR1 SNHLY, CDR2 FYNNEI. The CDR3 nucleotides are TGTGCCAGCACCGCCGGACAGGGGACAGATACGCAGTATTTT. Translated, it gives CASTAGQGTDTQYF.

The V and J genes are TRBV5-1 and TRBJ2-7; TRBD2 aligns across 14 bases. V shed 7 bases and J 4 bases; nucleotides not matched to a gene: 7. In germline, CDR1 is SGHRS, CDR2 YFSETQ. The CDR3 covers 15 residues. The CDR3 DNA reads as TGCGCCAGCTACATCGGGACTAGCGGGGGTTACGAGCAGTACTTC. This codes for CASYIGTSGGYEQYF.

The V and J genes are TRBV7-2 and TRBJ1-2, with 8 bases that match TRBD1. The CDR3 contains 14 residues. The V segment lost 3 bases and the J segment 6 bases; nucleotides outside the gene matches: 6. Germline V lookup: CDR1 SGHTA, CDR2 FQGNSA. CDR3 sequence: CASSFQTGDDGYTF. The CDR3 nucleotides read TGTGCCAGCAGCTTTCAGACAGGGGATGATGGCTACACCTTC.

The chain employs TRBV9 and TRBJ2-5; 7 bases are shared with TRBD1. Germline V gene lookup returns CDR1 SGDLS and CDR2 YYNGEE. The CDR3 is made up of 15 amino acids. The ends lost 4 bases at V and 5 bases at J; junction bases unmatched: 11. CDR3 amino acids: CASSIQGGRGETQYF. DNA for the CDR3: TGTGCCAGCAGCATCCAAGGGGGCAGGGGTGAGACCCAGTACTTC.

This clone showed up just a few times. The genes are TRBV10-3 and TRBJ2-5, with 7 positions matching TRBD1. This CDR3 has 14 amino acids. Germline V gene sequence: CDR1 ENHRY, CDR2 SYGVKD. V was clipped by 7 bases and J by 2 bases; unmatched bases: 7. This CDR3 reads CAINPGTEQETQYF. The DNA of the CDR3 is TGTGCCATCAATCCCGGGACAGAACAAGAGACCCAGTACTTC.

The chain is built from TRBV5-6 and TRBJ2-1, with a weak D call TRBD1 (5 bases). The germline gives CDR1 SGHDT, CDR2 YYEEEE. The CDR3 sequence is 15 residues long. The ends were cut back, 0 bases at V and 9 bases at J, with 16 bases in the middle. In DNA form, the CDR3 reads TGTGCCAGCAGCTTGGTTCAGGGAAAGGTAGGTGAGCAGTTCTTC. Translating gives CASSLVQGKVGEQFF.

This chain uses TRBV15 with TRBJ2-3; TRBD1 agrees at 12 bases. With 0 bases clipped from V and 4 bases from J, the junction kept 5 bases outside the gene matches. The CDR3 contains 17 residues. CDR1 LNHNV and CDR2 YYDKDF come from the germline V gene (reference sequence). As DNA, the CDR3 is TGTGCCACCAGCAGAGATGGGGGACAGGGGGCCGCAGATACGCAGTATTTT. Its translation: CATSRDGGQGAADTQYF.

This clone was detected a few times. The rearrangement joins TRBV29-1 to TRBJ2-7; D remains unclear. From germline, CDR1 is SQVTM and CDR2 ANQGSEA. The CDR3 consists of 11 residues. Deletions cut 7 bases from V and 6 bases from J, with 13 bases between. CDR3 bases: TGCAGCGCCCGAGGAGTAGGCGAGCAGTACTTC. Its translation is CSARGVGEQYF.

The rearrangement links TRBV5-1 to TRBJ1-2, with a tentative D call TRBD1 (5 bases). V was shortened by 2 bases and J by 4 bases, with 12 bases between the two germline ends. Germline V gene lookup returns CDR1 SGHRS and CDR2 YFSETQ. This CDR3 comprises 14 residues. Here the CDR3 reads CASSFFDRSYGYTF. DNA for the CDR3: TGCGCCAGCAGCTTCTTCGACAGATCCTATGGCTACACCTTC.

Only a few counts were recorded for this clone. The V call is TRBV30, the J call TRBJ2-1; TRBD1 matches at 8 bases. This CDR3 has 15 residues. The junction had 7 bases not matched to a gene; V was cut back by 2 bases and J by 4 bases. Germline lookup yields CDR1 GTSNPN and CDR2 SVGIG (reference sequence). This chain's CDR3 is CAWSRTGSAYNEQFF. The CDR3 region has the DNA TGTGCCTGGAGTCGGACAGGGTCCGCATACAATGAGCAGTTCTTC.

The chain carries TRBV10-3 and TRBJ2-3; TRBD2 agrees at 10 bases. Germline lookup yields CDR1 ENHRY and CDR2 SYGVKD. The CDR3 covers 16 residues. The junction had 4 bases not matched to a gene; V was cut back by 0 bases and J by 4 bases. The CDR3 DNA is TGTGCCATCAGTGAGTCACCAGCGGGAGGGCCAGATACGCAGTATTTT. Translating gives CAISESPAGGPDTQYF.

The chain links TRBV2 to TRBJ1-5, with D tentatively TRBD1 (5 bases). The V end was cut by 7 bases, the J end by 2 bases, with 9 bases between. The germline CDR1 and CDR2 sequences are SNHLY and FYNNEI. The CDR3 covers 13 residues. The CDR3 here is CASNGGGNQPQHF. The CDR3, as DNA: TGTGCCAGCAACGGGGGGGGCAATCAGCCCCAGCATTTT.

The V and J genes are TRBV7-9 and TRBJ1-5; 8 bases are shared with TRBD1. The V gene's germline CDR1 is SEHNR and CDR2 FQNEAQ (reference sequence). V was pared by 5 bases and J by 7 bases, with 13 bases of the junction left unmatched. CDR3 size: 16 residues. CDR3 DNA sequence: TGTGCCAGCAGCCACAGGGGGGATCTCGGGGACCAGCCCCAGCATTTT. Translated, it gives CASSHRGDLGDQPQHF.

This chain uses TRBV12-5 with TRBJ1-1; D unresolved. CDR1 is LGHNT, CDR2 FRNRAP, per germline. V was cut by 5 bases and J by 3 bases, with 7 bases left in between. The CDR3 spans 12 residues. CDR3 sequence (DNA): TGTGCTAGTGGTCTAGGCCACACTGAAGCTTTCTTT. It codes for CASGLGHTEAFF. Based on the CDR3 plus reference TRBV12-5 and TRBJ1-1, the full variable domain is DARVTQTPRHKVTEMGQEVTMRCQPILGHNTVFWYRQTMMQGLELLAYFRNRAPLDDSGMPKDRFSAEMPDATLATLKIQPSEPRDSAVYFCASGLGHTEAFFGQGTRLTVV.

The gene calls are TRBV2 and TRBJ2-3; D may be TRBD1 (5 bases). Germline lookup yields CDR1 SNHLY and CDR2 FYNNEI. V was clipped by 1 base and J by 4 bases, with 15 bases between them. This CDR3 comprises 16 residues. The CDR3, as DNA: TGTGCCAGCAGTGAAGTTGGGGCACACTTGGCAGATACGCAGTATTTT. Its protein product is CASSEVGAHLADTQYF.

This clone showed up just a few times. This chain uses TRBV23-1 with TRBJ1-2, with TRBD1 identical over 8 bases. TRBV23-1 is identified as an open reading frame with a role that is uncertain. This CDR3 has 16 residues. V was clipped by 3 bases and J by 0 bases; unmatched bases: 6. CDR3 protein: CASSHPQGATNYGYTF. The CDR3 DNA reads as TGCGCCAGCAGTCATCCCCAGGGGGCAACTAACTATGGCTACACCTTC.

This clone was detected only a few times. The chain recombines TRBV7-9 with TRBJ1-2, with 7 bases aligning to TRBD1. Germline assignment: CDR1 SEHNR and CDR2 FQNEAQ (reference sequence). V trimming: 6 bases; J trimming: 4 bases; junction bases outside the gene matches: 5. CDR3 length equals 13 residues. The CDR3 loop reads CASSPTGVYGYTF. DNA of the CDR3: TGTGCCAGCAGTCCTACAGGGGTCTATGGCTACACCTTC.

The chain recombines TRBV2 with TRBJ2-3; 8 nucleotides line up with TRBD2. This CDR3 spans 18 amino acids. J was trimmed by 4 bases and V by 2 bases; bases with no gene match: 14. Germline V CDR1 and CDR2: SNHLY, FYNNEI. The CDR3 reads CASSELSPAGGRADTQYF. The CDR3, as DNA: TGTGCCAGCAGTGAATTGTCCCCGGCGGGGGGTCGCGCAGATACGCAGTATTTT.